This record looks at one TCR beta chain sequence and its context. These data belong to a study of blood T cell repertoires in COVID-19. Looking at the study overall: Specimens from acute and convalescent COVID-19 originated in the United States, Italy and Spain.

Per the original data handling: How many nucleated cells were present was estimated from reference gene primer amplification. Using immunoSEQ multiplex PCR, the repertoire was profiled, and TCRdb retains in-frame clones only, with some absent. Clone size and V and J calls were adopted from that table, with D and trimming inferred from the DNA. Here the sample spans under 300,000 clones, 70% to 90% being singletons. The CDR3 has 15 residues. Germline V gives CDR1 SGHKS, CDR2 YYEKEE (reference sequence). V was trimmed by 4 bases and J by 3 bases, leaving 17 bases between them. Sequences were obtained from peripheral blood. The TCR comes from a woman in her 70s with acute or convalescent COVID-19. J is TRBJ2-7 and V is TRBV5-5; D may be TRBD2 (6 bases). The CDR3 DNA reads as TGTGCCAGCAGCCAGACTAGTTATGATTTCTACGAGCAGTACTTC. Its translation is CASSQTSYDFYEQYF.